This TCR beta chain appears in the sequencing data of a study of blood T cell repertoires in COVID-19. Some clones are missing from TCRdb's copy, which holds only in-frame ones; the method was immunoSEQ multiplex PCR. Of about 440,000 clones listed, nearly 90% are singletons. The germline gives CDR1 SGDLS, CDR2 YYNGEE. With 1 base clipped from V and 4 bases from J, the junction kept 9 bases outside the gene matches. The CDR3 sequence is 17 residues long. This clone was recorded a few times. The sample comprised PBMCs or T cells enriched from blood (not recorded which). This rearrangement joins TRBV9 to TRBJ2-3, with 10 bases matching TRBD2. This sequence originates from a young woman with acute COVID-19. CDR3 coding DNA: TGTGCCAGCAGCGTAAACCAAGCGGGGGGGTTGTCAGATACGCAGTATTTT. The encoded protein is CASSVNQAGGLSDTQYF.